This TCR beta chain was recovered during a study of blood T cell repertoires in COVID-19. Sequencing used immunoSEQ multiplex PCR; TCRdb keeps in-frame clones, though not all of them. The profile shows around 200,000 clones, under 85% of them singletons. There are 11 residues in the CDR3. CDR1 and CDR2 (germline): LNHNV, YYDKDF (reference sequence). Sequenced input: peripheral blood. The V gene is TRBV15, the J gene TRBJ1-5, with TRBD1 as a possible D gene (5 bases). The sequence was collected from a woman in her 30s with COVID-19, enrolled during active disease. The CDR3 DNA sequence: TGTGCGACCGGTGGGGCCCGGCCCCAGCATTTT. This sequence encodes CATGGARPQHF.